The text below deals with one TCR beta chain. These data belong to a study of blood T cell repertoires in COVID-19. At the level of the study: From the United States, Italy and Spain came samples of acute and convalescent COVID-19. Nucleic acid was either cDNA or gDNA, and it came from T cells, B-cell-depleted T cells, or PBMCs.

Study processing details: Reference gene primer amplification gave nucleated cell count estimates. Measured with immunoSEQ multiplex PCR; TCRdb has only the in-frame clones, and not every one. V and J calls and clone size come straight from that table; D and trimming were deduced from the DNA. The sample records fewer than 250,000 clones, about 88% being singletons. The specimen sequenced was peripheral blood. The receptor's source is a middle-aged woman who had recovered from COVID-19.

The CDR3 region is CASSYMGLAGETQYF. DNA of the CDR3: TGTGCCAGCAGTTACATGGGACTAGCGGGAGAGACCCAGTACTTC. The chain is built from TRBV6-5 and TRBJ2-5; 12 nucleotides align to TRBD2. The V gene end was trimmed by 2 bases and the J gene end by 4 bases; junction bases not matched to a gene: 2. Germline-derived CDR1 and CDR2 are MNHEY and SVGAGI. The CDR3 runs 15 residues.